This T cell receptor beta chain was sequenced during a study of vaccination effects on CD4 cells after COVID-19. Turning to the study itself: Sampling occurred a median 72 days post second dose, range 14 to 241.

As for this clone: The antigen remains undetermined.

Only in-frame clones appear in the TCRdb table, and some are missing; sequencing was by immunoSEQ multiplex PCR. The data hold about 46,000 clones, with 65% to 75% observed a single time. CD4+ T cells specific for antigen were expanded with viral peptide pools by the ViraFEST assay before sequencing. Cultured cells yielded isolated CD4+ T cells after nine to ten days. Two-dose BNT162b2 or mRNA-1273 vaccination was given to participants. A density of over 1.5 million PBMC per well was used; these cells were cultured with about 10 IU/ml IL-2 and roughly 9.2 ug/ml peptides. Cultures had half their medium replaced with IL-2 medium on days 3 and 7. Germline V lookup: CDR1 LNHDA, CDR2 SQIVND (reference sequence). The V end was cut by 2 bases, the J end by 6 bases, with 13 bases between. There are 15 residues in the CDR3. Whole-study results and caveats: Late post-vaccination, clones induced by infection and those induced by vaccine underwent marked clonal contraction.

Specimen: CD4+ T cells from PBMCs cultured with HCoV-OC43 spike peptides, collected after COVID-19 vaccination. Subset reported: HCoV-OC43 spike overlapping peptide pool stimulation. The chain couples TRBV19 to TRBJ1-4; tentative D call: TRBD1 (5 bases). The receptor was isolated from a human donor who received a COVID-19 vaccine. The DNA of the CDR3 is TGTGCCAGTAGTATAAGCGGACATACTTATGAAAAACTGTTTTTT. The encoded protein is CASSISGHTYEKLFF.